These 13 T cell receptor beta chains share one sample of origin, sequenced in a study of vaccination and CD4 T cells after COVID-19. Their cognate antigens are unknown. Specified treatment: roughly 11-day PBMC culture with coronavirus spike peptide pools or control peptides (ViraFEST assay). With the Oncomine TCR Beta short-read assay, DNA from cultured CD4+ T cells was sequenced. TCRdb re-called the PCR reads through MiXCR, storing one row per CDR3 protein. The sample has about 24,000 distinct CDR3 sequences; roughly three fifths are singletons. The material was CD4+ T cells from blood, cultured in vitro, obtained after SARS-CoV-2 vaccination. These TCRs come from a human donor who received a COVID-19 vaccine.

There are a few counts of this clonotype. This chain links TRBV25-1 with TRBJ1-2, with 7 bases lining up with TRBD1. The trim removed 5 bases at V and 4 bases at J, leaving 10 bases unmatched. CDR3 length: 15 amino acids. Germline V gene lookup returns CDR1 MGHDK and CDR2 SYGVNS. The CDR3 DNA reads TGTGCCAGCAGTCCAGTGACAGGGCAAACCTATGGCTACACCTTC. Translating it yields CASSPVTGQTYGYTF.

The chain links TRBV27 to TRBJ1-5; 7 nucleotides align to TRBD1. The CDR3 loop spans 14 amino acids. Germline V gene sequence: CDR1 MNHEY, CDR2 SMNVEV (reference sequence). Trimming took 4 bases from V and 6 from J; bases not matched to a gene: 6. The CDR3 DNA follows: TGTGCCAGCAGTTCTGACAGGGTGGGTCAGCCCCAGCATTTT. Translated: CASSSDRVGQPQHF.

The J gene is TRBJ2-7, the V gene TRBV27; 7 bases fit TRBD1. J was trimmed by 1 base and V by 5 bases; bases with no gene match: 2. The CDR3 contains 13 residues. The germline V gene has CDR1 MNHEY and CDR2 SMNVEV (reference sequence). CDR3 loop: CASSLQGSYEQYF. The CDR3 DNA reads TGTGCCAGCAGTCTACAGGGGTCCTACGAGCAGTACTTC.

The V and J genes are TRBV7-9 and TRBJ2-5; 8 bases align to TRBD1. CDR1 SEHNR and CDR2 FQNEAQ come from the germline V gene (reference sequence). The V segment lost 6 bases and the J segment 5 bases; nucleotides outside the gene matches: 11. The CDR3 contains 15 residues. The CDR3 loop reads CASRPGTGARETQYF. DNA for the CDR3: TGTGCCAGCAGACCAGGGACAGGCGCCCGGGAGACCCAGTACTTC. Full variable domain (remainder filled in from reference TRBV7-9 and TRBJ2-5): DTGVSQNPRHKITKRGQNVTFRCDPISEHNRLYWYRQTLGQGPEFLTYFQNEAQLEKSRLLSDRFSAERPKGSFSTLEIQRTEQGDSAMYLCASRPGTGARETQYFGPGTRLLVL.

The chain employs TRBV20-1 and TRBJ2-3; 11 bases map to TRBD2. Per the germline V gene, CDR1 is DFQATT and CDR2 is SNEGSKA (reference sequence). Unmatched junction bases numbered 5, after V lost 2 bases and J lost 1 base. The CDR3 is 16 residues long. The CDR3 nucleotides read TGCAGTGCTAGATTTAGCGGGGGGGTTGGCACAGATACGCAGTATTTT. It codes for CSARFSGGVGTDTQYF.

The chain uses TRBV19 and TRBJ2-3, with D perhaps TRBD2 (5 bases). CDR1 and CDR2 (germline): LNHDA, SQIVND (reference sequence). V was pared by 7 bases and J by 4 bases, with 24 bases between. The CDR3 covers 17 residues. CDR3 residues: CASNPRSGITSADTQYF. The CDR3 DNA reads TGTGCCAGTAATCCCCGGTCGGGGATAACATCAGCAGATACGCAGTATTTT.

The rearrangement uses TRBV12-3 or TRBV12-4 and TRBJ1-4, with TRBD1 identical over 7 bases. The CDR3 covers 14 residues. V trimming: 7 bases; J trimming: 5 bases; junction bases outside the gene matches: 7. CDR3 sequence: CASTFRDRNEKLFF. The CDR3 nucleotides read TGTGCCAGCACCTTCCGGGACAGAAATGAAAAACTGTTTTTT.

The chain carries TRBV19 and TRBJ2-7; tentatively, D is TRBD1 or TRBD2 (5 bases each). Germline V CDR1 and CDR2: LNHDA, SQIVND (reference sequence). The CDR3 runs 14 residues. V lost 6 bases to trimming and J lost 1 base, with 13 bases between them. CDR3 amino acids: CASRGTGPSYEQYF. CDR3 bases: TGTGCCAGTAGGGGGACGGGCCCATCCTACGAGCAGTACTTC.

CDR3 coding DNA: TGTGCCAGCAGTGAAGTTTCTACGACAGCGGATAATTCACCCCTCCACTTT. Translated, it gives CASSEVSTTADNSPLHF. The chain is built from TRBV6-1 and TRBJ1-6, with D possibly matching TRBD1 (5 bases). From germline, CDR1 is MNHNS and CDR2 SASEGT. Between the trimmed V and J ends, which lost 1 base and 5 bases, there was a span of 15 bases. This CDR3 spans 17 amino acids.

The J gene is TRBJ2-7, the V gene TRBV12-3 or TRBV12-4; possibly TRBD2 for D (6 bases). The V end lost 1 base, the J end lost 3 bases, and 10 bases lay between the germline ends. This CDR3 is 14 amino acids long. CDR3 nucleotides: TGTGCCAGCAGTTTAGGCGGGGAGGACTACGAGCAGTACTTC. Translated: CASSLGGEDYEQYF.

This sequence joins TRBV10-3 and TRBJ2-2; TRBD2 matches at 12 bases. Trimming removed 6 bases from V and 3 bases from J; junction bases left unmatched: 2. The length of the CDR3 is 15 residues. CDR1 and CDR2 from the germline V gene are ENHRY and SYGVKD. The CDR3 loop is CAIRLAGGDTGELFF. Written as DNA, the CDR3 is TGTGCCATCAGACTAGCGGGGGGCGACACCGGGGAGCTGTTTTTT.

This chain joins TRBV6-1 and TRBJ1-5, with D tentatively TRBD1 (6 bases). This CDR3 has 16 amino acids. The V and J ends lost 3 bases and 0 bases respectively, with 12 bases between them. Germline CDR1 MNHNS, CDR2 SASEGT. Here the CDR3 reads CASSEGHVYSNQPQHF. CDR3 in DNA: TGTGCCAGCAGTGAGGGACACGTCTATAGCAATCAGCCCCAGCATTTT.

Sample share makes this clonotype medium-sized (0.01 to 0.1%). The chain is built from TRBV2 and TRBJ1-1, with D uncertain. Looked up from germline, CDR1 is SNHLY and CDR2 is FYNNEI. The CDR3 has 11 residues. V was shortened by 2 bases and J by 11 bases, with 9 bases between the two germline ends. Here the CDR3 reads CASSEWTGAFF. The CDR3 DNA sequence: TGTGCCAGCAGTGAATGGACCGGGGCTTTCTTT.